The TCR beta chain described here comes from a study of blood T cell repertoires in COVID-19. Sequencing was performed with immunoSEQ multiplex PCR; in TCRdb, only in-frame clones are kept and a portion is missing. The repertoire includes about 120,000 clones, around 76% of them detected once, and over 2% sits in the top ten. V dropped 0 bases and J dropped 8 bases, with 10 bases sitting between them. CDR3 size: 13 residues. The germline V gene encodes CDR1 MRHNA and CDR2 SNTAGT. The receptor's source is a man between 65 and 85 years old with acute or convalescent COVID-19. The gene calls are TRBV6-4 and TRBJ2-5, with D maybe TRBD2 (6 bases). The sample was peripheral blood. CDR3 in DNA: TGTGCCAGCAGTGACTCGGAGGGTACTACCCAGTACTTC. It specifies CASSDSEGTTQYF.